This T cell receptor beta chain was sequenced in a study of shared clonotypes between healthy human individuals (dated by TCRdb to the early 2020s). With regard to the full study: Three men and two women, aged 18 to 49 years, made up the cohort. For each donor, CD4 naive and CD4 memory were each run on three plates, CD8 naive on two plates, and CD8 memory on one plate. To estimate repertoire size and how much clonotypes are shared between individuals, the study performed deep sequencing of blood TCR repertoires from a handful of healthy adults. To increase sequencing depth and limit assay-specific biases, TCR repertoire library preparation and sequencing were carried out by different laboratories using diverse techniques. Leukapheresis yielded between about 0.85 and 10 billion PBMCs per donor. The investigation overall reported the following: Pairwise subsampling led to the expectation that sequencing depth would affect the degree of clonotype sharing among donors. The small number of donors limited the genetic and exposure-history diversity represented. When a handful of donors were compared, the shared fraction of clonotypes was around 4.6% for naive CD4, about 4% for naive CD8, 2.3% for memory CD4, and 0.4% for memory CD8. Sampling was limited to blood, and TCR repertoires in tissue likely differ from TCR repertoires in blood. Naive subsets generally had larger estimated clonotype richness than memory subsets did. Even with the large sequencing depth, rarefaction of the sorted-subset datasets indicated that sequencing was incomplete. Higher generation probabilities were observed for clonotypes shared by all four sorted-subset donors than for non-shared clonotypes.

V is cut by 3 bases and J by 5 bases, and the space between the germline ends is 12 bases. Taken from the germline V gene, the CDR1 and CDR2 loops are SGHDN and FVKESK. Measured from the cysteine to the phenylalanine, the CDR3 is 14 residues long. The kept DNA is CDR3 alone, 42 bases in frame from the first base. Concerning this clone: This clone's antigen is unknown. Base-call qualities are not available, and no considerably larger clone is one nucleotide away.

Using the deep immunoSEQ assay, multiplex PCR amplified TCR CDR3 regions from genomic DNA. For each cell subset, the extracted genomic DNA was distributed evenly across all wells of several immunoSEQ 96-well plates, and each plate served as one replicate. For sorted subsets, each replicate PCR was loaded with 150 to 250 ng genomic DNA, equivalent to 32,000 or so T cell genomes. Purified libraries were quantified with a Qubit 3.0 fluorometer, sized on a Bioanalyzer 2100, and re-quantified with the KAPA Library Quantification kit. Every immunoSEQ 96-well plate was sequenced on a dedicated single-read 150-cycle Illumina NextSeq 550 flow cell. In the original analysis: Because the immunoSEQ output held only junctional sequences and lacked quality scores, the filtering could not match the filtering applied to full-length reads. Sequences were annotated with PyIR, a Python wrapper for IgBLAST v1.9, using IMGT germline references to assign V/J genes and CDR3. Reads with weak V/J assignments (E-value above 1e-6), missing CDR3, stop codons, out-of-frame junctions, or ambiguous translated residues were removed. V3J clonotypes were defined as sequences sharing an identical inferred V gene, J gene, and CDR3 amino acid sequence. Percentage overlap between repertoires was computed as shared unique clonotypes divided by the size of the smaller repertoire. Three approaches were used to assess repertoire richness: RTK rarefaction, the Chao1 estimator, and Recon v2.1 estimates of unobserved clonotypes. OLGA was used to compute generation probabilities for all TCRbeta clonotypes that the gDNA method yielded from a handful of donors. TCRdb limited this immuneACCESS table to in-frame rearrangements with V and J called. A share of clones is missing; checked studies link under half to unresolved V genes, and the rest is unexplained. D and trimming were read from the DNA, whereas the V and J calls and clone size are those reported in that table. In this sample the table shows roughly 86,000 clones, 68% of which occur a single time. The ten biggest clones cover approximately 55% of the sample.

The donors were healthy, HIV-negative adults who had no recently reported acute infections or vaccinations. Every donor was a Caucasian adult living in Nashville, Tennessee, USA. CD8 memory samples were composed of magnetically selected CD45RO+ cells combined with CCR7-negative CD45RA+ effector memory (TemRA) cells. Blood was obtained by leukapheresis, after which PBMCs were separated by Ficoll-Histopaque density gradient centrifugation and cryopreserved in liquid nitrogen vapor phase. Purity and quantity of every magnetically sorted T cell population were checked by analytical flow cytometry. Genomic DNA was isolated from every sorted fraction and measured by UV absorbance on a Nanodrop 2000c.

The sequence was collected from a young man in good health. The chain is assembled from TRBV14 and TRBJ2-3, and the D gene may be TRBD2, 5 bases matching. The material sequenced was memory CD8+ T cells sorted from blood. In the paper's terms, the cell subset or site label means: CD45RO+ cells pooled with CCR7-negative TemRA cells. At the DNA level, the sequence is TGTGCCAGCAGCCACTTAGGCGGGCGAGATACGCAGTATTTT. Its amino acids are CASSHLGGRDTQYF.